The entry below gives a single T cell receptor beta chain sequence along with its context. The target antigen is unknown. Researchers built TCR beta libraries using quantitative 5'-RACE with molecular barcodes. TCRdb redid the calling of the 5' RACE reads with MiXCR, one entry per CDR3 protein. The profile shows 700,000 or so distinct CDR3 sequences, around 20% of them singletons. CDR3 length equals 15 residues. Trimming removed 2 bases from V and 3 bases from J, with 10 bases in between. This sample was taken from a study of CD8 T cells in ankylosing spondylitis. The study, taken as a whole, reports: Matched ankylosing spondylitis synovial fluid reportedly showed significant enrichment of disease-linked clones. It appeared that ankylosing spondylitis blood was characterized by a TCR beta motif of about 8 highly homologous variants.

Sequenced input: blood, either unsorted or a sorted T cell fraction (not recorded which). The source is a male donor with ankylosing spondylitis. V gene TRBV12-3 or TRBV12-4 combines with J gene TRBJ2-2; D is uncertain. As DNA, the CDR3 is TGTGCCAGCAGTTTATATTCTCCGGACACCGGGGAGCTGTTTTTT. As protein: CASSLYSPDTGELFF.